This paragraph reports one T cell receptor (beta chain). This entry comes from a study of blood T cell repertoires in COVID-19. Study-level information: T cells, B-cell-depleted T cells, or PBMCs provided the cDNA or gDNA that served as material.

Here immunoSEQ multiplex PCR was the method, and the copy in TCRdb shows in-frame clones only, minus some. The sample lists roughly 200,000 clones; about 91% were seen once. With 1 base clipped from V and 5 bases from J, the junction kept 5 bases outside the gene matches. Germline-derived CDR1 and CDR2 are MGHRA and YSYEKL. The CDR3 covers 14 residues. Participant ages covered roughly 18 to 89 years across 25 or so US areas. Cohort assignment relied on participant-reported clinical history. The sequence came from a man aged 18 to 30 with acute COVID-19. The chain combines TRBV4-1 with TRBJ2-7; 7 bases map to TRBD1. The sequencing input was PBMCs or T cells enriched from blood (not recorded which). CDR3 amino acids: CASSQVKGGHEQYF. The CDR3 bases are TGCGCCAGCAGCCAAGTAAAAGGGGGCCACGAGCAGTACTTC.